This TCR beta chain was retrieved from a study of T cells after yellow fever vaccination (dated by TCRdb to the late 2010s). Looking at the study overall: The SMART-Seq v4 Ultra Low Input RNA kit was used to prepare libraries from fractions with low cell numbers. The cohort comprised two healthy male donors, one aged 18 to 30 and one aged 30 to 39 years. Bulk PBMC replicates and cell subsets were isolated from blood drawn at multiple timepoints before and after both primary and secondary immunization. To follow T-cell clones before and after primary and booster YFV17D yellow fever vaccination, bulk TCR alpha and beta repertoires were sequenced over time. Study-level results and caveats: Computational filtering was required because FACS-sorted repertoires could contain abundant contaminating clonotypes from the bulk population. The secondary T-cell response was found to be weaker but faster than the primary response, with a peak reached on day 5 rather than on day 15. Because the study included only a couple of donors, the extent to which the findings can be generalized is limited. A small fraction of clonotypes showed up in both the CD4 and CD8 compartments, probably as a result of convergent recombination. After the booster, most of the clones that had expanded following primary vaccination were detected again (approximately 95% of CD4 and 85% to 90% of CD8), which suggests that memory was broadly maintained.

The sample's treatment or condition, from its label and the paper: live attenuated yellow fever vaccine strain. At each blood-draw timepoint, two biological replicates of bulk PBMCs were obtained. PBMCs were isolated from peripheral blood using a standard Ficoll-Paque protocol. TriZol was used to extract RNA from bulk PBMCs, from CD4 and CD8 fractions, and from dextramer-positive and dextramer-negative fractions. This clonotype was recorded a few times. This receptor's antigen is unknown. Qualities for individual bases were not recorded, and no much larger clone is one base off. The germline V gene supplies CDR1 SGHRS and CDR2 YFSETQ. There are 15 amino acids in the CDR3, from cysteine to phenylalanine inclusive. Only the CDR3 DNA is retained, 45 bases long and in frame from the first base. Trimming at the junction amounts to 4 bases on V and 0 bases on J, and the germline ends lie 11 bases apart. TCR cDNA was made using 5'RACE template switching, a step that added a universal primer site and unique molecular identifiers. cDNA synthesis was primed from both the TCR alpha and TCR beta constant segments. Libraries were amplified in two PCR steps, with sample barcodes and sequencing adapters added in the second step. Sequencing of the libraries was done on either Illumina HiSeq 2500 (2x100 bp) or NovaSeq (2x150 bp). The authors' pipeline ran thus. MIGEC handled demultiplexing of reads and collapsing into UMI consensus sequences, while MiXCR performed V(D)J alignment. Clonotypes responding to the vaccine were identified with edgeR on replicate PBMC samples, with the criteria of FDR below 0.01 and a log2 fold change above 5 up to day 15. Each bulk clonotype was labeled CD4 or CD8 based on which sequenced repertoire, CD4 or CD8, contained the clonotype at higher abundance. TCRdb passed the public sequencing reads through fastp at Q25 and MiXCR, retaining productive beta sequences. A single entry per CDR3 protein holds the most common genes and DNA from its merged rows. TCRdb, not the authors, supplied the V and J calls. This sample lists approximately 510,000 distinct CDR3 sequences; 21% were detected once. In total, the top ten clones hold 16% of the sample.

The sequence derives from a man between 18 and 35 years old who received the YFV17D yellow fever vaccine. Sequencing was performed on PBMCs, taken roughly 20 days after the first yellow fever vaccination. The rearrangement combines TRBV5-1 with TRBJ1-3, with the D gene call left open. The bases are TGCGCCAGCAGCGAGGACTTTAGCTCTGGAAACACCATATATTTT. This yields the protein CASSEDFSSGNTIYF.